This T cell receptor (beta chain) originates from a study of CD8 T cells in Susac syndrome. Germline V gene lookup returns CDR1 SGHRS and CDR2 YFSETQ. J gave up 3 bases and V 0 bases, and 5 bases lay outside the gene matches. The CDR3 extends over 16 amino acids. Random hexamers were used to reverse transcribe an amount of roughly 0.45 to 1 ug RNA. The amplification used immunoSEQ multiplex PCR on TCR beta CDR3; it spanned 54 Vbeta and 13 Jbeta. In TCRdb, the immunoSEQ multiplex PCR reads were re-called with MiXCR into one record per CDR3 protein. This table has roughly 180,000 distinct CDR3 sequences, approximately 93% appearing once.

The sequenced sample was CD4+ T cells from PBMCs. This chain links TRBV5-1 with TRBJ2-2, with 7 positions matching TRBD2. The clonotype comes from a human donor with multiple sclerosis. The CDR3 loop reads CASSLAPSGDTGELFF. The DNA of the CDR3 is TGCGCCAGCAGCTTGGCCCCCAGCGGGGACACCGGGGAGCTGTTTTTT.